The 17 T cell receptor beta chains below all came from one sample that was sequenced in a study of glioma-infiltrating T cells. Using RNA template, CDR3s of TCR alpha and beta were amplified with iRepertoire arm-PCR. TCRdb re-called the multiplex PCR reads with MiXCR, one entry per CDR3 protein. The sample lists 300,000 to 450,000 distinct CDR3 sequences, 41% occurring once. What was sequenced was glioma tissue, nonneoplastic brain tissue, or PBMCs (not recorded which). All receptors come from a human donor with low-grade glioma or glioblastoma, undergoing nonglioma brain surgery, or in good health (not recorded which).

J is TRBJ1-4 and V is TRBV20-1; 7 bases fit TRBD1. Losses at the gene ends were 5 bases for V and 4 bases for J; bases not matched to a gene: 10. Germline assignment: CDR1 DFQATT and CDR2 SNEGSKA (reference sequence). The CDR3 runs 15 residues. This chain's CDR3 is CSALTLTGLNEKLFF. The CDR3 coding sequence is TGCAGTGCTCTAACCCTGACAGGGCTTAATGAAAAACTGTTTTTT.

This clonotype was counted a few times. V is TRBV20-1 and J is TRBJ2-1, with D possibly being TRBD1 (6 bases). Germline loops: CDR1 DFQATT, CDR2 SNEGSKA (reference sequence). CDR3 length equals 12 residues. The CDR3 loop reads CRGQRAYNEQFF. The CDR3, as DNA: TGCAGAGGACAGAGAGCCTACAATGAGCAGTTCTTC.

The rearrangement joins TRBV28 to TRBJ2-7, with TRBD2 as a possible D gene (5 bases). The ends were cut back, 5 bases at V and 0 bases at J, with 17 bases in the middle. This CDR3 is built from 16 residues. Germline CDR1 reads MDHEN; CDR2 reads SYDVKM. CDR3 sequence (DNA): TGTGCCAGCAGTACGGAGGCGATGGGCACCTCCTACGAGCAGTACTTC. It codes for CASSTEAMGTSYEQYF.

Notes on this clonotype: A much larger clone lies a single base off, so this may be a read error. The V gene is TRBV15, the J gene TRBJ2-5; D tentatively fits TRBD1 or TRBD2 (6 bases each). The CDR3 sequence is 15 residues long. From germline, CDR1 is LNHNV and CDR2 YYDKDF (reference sequence). CDR3 bases: TGTGCCACCAGCAGAGATCCCGGGGGCCAAGAGATCCAGTACTTC. Translated, it gives CATSRDPGGQEIQYF.

There are a few counts of this clonotype. The V call is TRBV28, the J call TRBJ2-7; the match to TRBD1 covers 12 bases. The trim removed 2 bases at V and 6 bases at J, leaving 14 bases unmatched. The CDR3 runs 18 residues. CDR1 and CDR2 from the germline V gene are MDHEN and SYDVKM. In DNA, the CDR3 is TGTGCCAGCAGTTTAGTATTAAAGGGACAGGGGGCCTCCCGCGAGCAGTACTTC. It is translated as CASSLVLKGQGASREQYF.

This clonotype was seen once. The chain carries TRBV20-1 and TRBJ2-7; perhaps D is TRBD1 or TRBD2 (5 bases each). Germline V gives CDR1 DFQATT, CDR2 SNEGSKA (reference sequence). The CDR3 contains 13 residues. Trimming pared 6 bases from V and 7 bases from J, leaving 19 bases between. DNA of the CDR3: TGCAGTGCCTCCATCTTGGGACCGGGGGAGCAGTACTTC. Amino acids: CSASILGPGEQYF.

The CDR3 DNA sequence: TGTGCCAGCAGCATCCCACAGGAATACAATGAGCAGTTCTTC. Translated: CASSIPQEYNEQFF. The rearrangement uses TRBV6-1 and TRBJ2-1; tentative D call: TRBD1 (5 bases). Trimming left V 6 bases short and J 4 bases short, with 13 bases between. The length of the CDR3 is 14 residues. The germline gives CDR1 MNHNS, CDR2 SASEGT.

This clonotype has a handful of counts. The chain combines TRBV20-1 with TRBJ2-3, with D possibly TRBD1 on 5 matching bases. CDR1 is DFQATT and CDR2 is SNEGSKA in the germline V gene (reference sequence). CDR3 size: 13 residues. Trimming took 3 bases from V and 5 from J, leaving 12 bases between them. The CDR3 region has the DNA TGCAGTGCTAGGACAGAGTTGGGAGATACGCAGTATTTT. Its translation is CSARTELGDTQYF.

This clonotype was counted at least ten times. The CDR3 protein is CASRGYREYSNQPQHF. The CDR3 DNA follows: TGTGCCAGCAGGGGATACAGGGAGTATAGCAATCAGCCCCAGCATTTT. The rearrangement joins TRBV6-1 to TRBJ1-5, with D perhaps matching TRBD1 (6 bases). Trimming took off 6 bases at V and 0 bases at J, with 15 bases between the two ends. The CDR3 is 16 residues long. Germline CDR1 is MNHNS and CDR2 is SASEGT.

The gene calls are TRBV5-4 and TRBJ2-1; no firm D call. The CDR3 totals 15 residues. Trimming removed 3 bases at V and 6 bases at J, with 16 bases between. Germline V lookup: CDR1 SGHNT, CDR2 YYREEE (reference sequence). The chain's CDR3 is CASSSGGAPGNEQFF. The CDR3, as DNA: TGTGCCAGCAGCTCCGGCGGAGCCCCAGGCAATGAGCAGTTCTTC.

This chain connects TRBV20-1 to TRBJ2-5; possibly TRBD2 for D (6 bases). Per the germline V gene, CDR1 is DFQATT and CDR2 is SNEGSKA (reference sequence). Trimming removed 7 bases at V and 0 bases at J, with 27 bases between. This CDR3 is built from 18 residues. CDR3 region: CSDTAAPWVADNQETQYF. In DNA, the CDR3 is TGCAGTGACACCGCTGCCCCGTGGGTAGCGGATAACCAAGAGACCCAGTACTTC.

As for this clonotype: One base away lies a much larger clone, so this may be a sequencing read error. This chain uses TRBV6-5 with TRBJ2-1, with D hard to call. Germline V CDR1 and CDR2: MNHEY, SVGAGI. V lost 4 bases and J lost 10, with 8 bases in between. The CDR3 runs to 11 residues. DNA of the CDR3: TGTGCCAGCAGTTGTTCCCGGGAGCAGTTCTTC. It yields the protein CASSCSREQFF.

The chain uses TRBV28 and TRBJ1-5, with D possibly TRBD1 on 5 matching bases. The CDR3 is 17 amino acids. V lost 3 bases to trimming and J lost 13 bases, with 28 bases between them. Germline CDR1 MDHEN, CDR2 SYDVKM. CDR3 DNA sequence: TGTGCCAGCAGTTTCCTGAACTTGTACAGGTTTTCACAGCAACAGCATTTT. Translated: CASSFLNLYRFSQQQHF.

The rearrangement uses TRBV28 and TRBJ2-7, with D perhaps TRBD1 (6 bases). Germline V gene lookup returns CDR1 MDHEN and CDR2 SYDVKM. The germline V and J ends were trimmed by 2 bases and 5 bases, with 16 bases remaining between them. The CDR3 runs 15 residues. The CDR3 loop is CASSLASRDKHEQYF. CDR3 sequence (DNA): TGTGCCAGCAGTTTAGCCAGCCGGGACAAACACGAGCAGTACTTC.

This clonotype was counted only a few times. The chain employs TRBV20-1 and TRBJ2-3; 8 bases match TRBD2. The CDR3 runs 15 residues. V shed 3 bases and J 2 bases; nucleotides not matched to a gene: 7. CDR1 is DFQATT and CDR2 is SNEGSKA in the germline V gene (reference sequence). The CDR3 DNA reads TGCAGTGCTAGCCCCAAGCGGGGGTTCACAGATACGCAGTATTTT. It yields the protein CSASPKRGFTDTQYF.

As to this clonotype: Relative to the germline gene, one junction end is altered; a read error may explain this. V gene TRBV27 combines with J gene TRBJ1-2; no definite D call. Germline CDR1 reads MNHEY; CDR2 reads SMNVEV (reference sequence). CDR3 size: 12 residues. The CDR3 here is CTSSIRTYGYTF. In nucleotides, the CDR3 is TGTACCAGCAGTATCAGAACTTATGGCTACACCTTC.

This clonotype came up many times. This rearrangement joins TRBV27 to TRBJ1-2; TRBD1 is a possible D gene (6 bases). Trimming left V 2 bases short and J 8 bases short, with 12 bases between. The CDR3 is 13 residues long. Germline assignment: CDR1 MNHEY and CDR2 SMNVEV (reference sequence). CDR3 protein: CASSLHGGEGYTF. The CDR3 nucleotides are TGTGCCAGCAGTTTACACGGGGGCGAGGGCTACACCTTC.